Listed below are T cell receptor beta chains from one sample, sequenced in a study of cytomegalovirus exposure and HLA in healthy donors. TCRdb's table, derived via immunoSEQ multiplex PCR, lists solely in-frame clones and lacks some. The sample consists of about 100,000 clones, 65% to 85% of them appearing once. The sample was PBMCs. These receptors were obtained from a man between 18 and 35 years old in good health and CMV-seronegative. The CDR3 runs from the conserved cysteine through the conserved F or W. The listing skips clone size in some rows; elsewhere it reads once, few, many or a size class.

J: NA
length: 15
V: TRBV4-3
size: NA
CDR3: CASSHRTGGTYEQYF

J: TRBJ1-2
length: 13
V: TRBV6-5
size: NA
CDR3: CASSPDRTYGYTF

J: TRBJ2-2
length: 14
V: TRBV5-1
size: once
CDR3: CASSFQADTGELFF

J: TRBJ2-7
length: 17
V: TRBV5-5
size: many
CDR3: CASSSGASGGFSYEQYF

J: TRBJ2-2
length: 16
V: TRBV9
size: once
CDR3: CASSVGAGSNTGELFF

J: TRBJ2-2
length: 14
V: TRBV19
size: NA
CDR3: CASTRWEGPGELFF

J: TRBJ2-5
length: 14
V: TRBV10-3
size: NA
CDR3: CAISSGTSQETQYF

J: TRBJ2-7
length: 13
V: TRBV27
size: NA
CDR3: CASSYSGGYEQYF

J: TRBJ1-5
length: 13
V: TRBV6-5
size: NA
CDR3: CASSPRGIPPQHF

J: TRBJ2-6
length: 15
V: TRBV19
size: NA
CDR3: CASSIGQAGANVLTF

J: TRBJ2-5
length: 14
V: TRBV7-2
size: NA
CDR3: CASSPGLAEETQYF

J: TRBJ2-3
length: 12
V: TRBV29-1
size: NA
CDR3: CSIRGGIDTQYF

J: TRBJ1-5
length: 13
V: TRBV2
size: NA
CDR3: CASRGTGNQPQHF

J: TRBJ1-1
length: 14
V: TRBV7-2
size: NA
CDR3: CASTPGQGNTEAFF

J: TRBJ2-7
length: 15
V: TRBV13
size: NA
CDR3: CASSATSGTPYEQYF

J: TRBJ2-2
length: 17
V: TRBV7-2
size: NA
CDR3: CASSPRIGWASTGELFF

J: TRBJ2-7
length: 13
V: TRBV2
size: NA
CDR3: CASREQGFNEQYF